The 17 T cell receptor beta chains in this list originate from one sample, sequenced in a study of blood T cell repertoires in COVID-19. TCRdb's table, derived via immunoSEQ multiplex PCR, lists solely in-frame clones and lacks some. The sample has 190,000 or so clones; approximately 86% are singletons. The specimen sequenced was peripheral blood. The receptors come from a man aged 60 to 69 with COVID-19, enrolled during active disease.

The gene calls are TRBV28 and TRBJ2-1; 7 bases fit TRBD2. Germline V gene data show CDR1 as MDHEN and CDR2 as SYDVKM. The CDR3 consists of 13 residues. V was pared by 2 bases and J by 7 bases, with 2 bases of the junction left unmatched. DNA of the CDR3: TGTGCCAGCAGTTTAGGGGGGGGGAATGAGCAGTTCTTC. Its translation is CASSLGGGNEQFF.

This sequence joins TRBV2 and TRBJ1-5, with D possibly being TRBD1 (5 bases). The CDR3 has 14 amino acids. Deletions cut 6 bases from V and 2 bases from J, with 11 bases between. Germline lookup yields CDR1 SNHLY and CDR2 FYNNEI. The CDR3 DNA reads TGTGCCAGCAGATTGGGGGAGGGCAATCAGCCCCAGCATTTT. As protein: CASRLGEGNQPQHF.

This rearrangement joins TRBV19 to TRBJ1-5; a weak D match, TRBD1 (5 bases). Germline assignment: CDR1 LNHDA and CDR2 SQIVND (reference sequence). The V end lost 7 bases, the J end lost 3 bases, and 16 bases lay between the germline ends. CDR3 length equals 15 residues. The CDR3 nucleotides read TGTGCCAGTACCCAGGGTAGGTGGGACAATCAGCCCCAGCATTTT. Translation gives CASTQGRWDNQPQHF.

The chain combines TRBV6-5 with TRBJ1-2; D not resolved. Per germline, CDR1 MNHEY and CDR2 SVGAGI. This CDR3 comprises 15 residues. The V end lost 7 bases, the J end lost 0 bases, and 15 bases lay between the germline ends. The CDR3 reads CASTLFQAPNYGYTF. The CDR3, as DNA: TGTGCCAGCACCCTCTTCCAGGCCCCTAACTATGGCTACACCTTC.

This clone was picked up one time. This chain joins TRBV10-3 and TRBJ1-2, with TRBD1 matching over 7 bases. The length of the CDR3 is 15 residues. V gave up 4 bases and J gave up 3 bases; unmatched junction bases: 8. Germline lookup yields CDR1 ENHRY and CDR2 SYGVKD. CDR3 sequence: CAISASFTGDYGYTF. The CDR3 nucleotides are TGTGCCATCAGTGCCTCTTTCACAGGGGACTATGGCTACACCTTC.

The chain employs TRBV29-1 and TRBJ2-7; 10 bases agree with TRBD2. V was pared by 6 bases and J by 0 bases, with 8 bases of the junction left unmatched. This CDR3 has 15 residues. The germline V gene encodes CDR1 SQVTM and CDR2 ANQGSEA. The CDR3 DNA sequence: TGCAGCGTCGCGGGACTAGCGCCCCTCTCCTACGAGCAGTACTTC. Residues: CSVAGLAPLSYEQYF.

V and J are TRBV9 and TRBJ2-7; possible D gene TRBD1, 8 bases. The germline gives CDR1 SGDLS, CDR2 YYNGEE. Trimming pared 3 bases from V and 4 bases from J, leaving 20 bases between. The CDR3 runs 16 residues. The CDR3 nucleotides are TGTGCCAGCAGCGCCCCCGTGACAGGGGAGGGGTACGAGCAGTACTTC. It codes for CASSAPVTGEGYEQYF.

The V call is TRBV25-1, the J call TRBJ1-4; unclear D gene. V gave up 2 bases and J gave up 2 bases, with 12 bases separating them. The CDR3 runs 16 residues. CDR1 and CDR2 from the germline V gene are MGHDK and SYGVNS. Here the CDR3 DNA reads TGTGCCAGCAGTGAAGGAGGGTTCAGGACTAATGAAAAACTGTTTTTT. It yields the protein CASSEGGFRTNEKLFF.

The V gene is TRBV2, the J gene TRBJ1-1; D remains unclear. Looked up from germline, CDR1 is SNHLY and CDR2 is FYNNEI. The V end was cut by 9 bases, the J end by 0 bases, with 11 bases between. This CDR3 has 13 amino acids. Here the CDR3 reads CASGREMNTEAFF. The CDR3 bases are TGTGCCAGTGGGCGAGAAATGAACACTGAAGCTTTCTTT.

The rearrangement uses TRBV11-2 and TRBJ1-1, with unresolved D. V lost 5 bases and J lost 7, with 8 bases in between. Germline V gives CDR1 SGHAT, CDR2 FQNNGV. The CDR3 loop spans 11 amino acids. The CDR3 DNA reads as TGTGCCAGCAGCCTAAAGAATGAAGCTTTCTTT. It is translated as CASSLKNEAFF.

This clone was counted a single time. The rearrangement joins TRBV15 to TRBJ2-3; 7 bases match TRBD2. The CDR3 has 15 residues. Trimming took 8 bases from V and 3 from J; bases not matched to a gene: 11. Germline-derived CDR1 and CDR2 are LNHNV and YYDKDF (reference sequence). The CDR3 region has the DNA TGTGCCACCCACCCGGGGGAGGGCTCGACAGATACGCAGTATTTT. Amino acid sequence: CATHPGEGSTDTQYF.

The chain carries TRBV30 and TRBJ2-4; a weak D match, TRBD1 (6 bases). The length of the CDR3 is 16 residues. Germline V gene data show CDR1 as GTSNPN and CDR2 as SVGIG (reference sequence). Deletions cut 0 bases from V and 2 bases from J, with 14 bases between. The DNA for the CDR3 is TGTGCCTGGAGTGTACGGTACAGGGCGACCAAAAACATTCAGTACTTC. It is translated as CAWSVRYRATKNIQYF.

J is TRBJ2-1 and V is TRBV19; D possibly corresponds to TRBD2 (6 bases). Germline values: CDR1 LNHDA, CDR2 SQIVND (reference sequence). The CDR3 loop spans 13 amino acids. The germline V and J ends were trimmed by 0 bases and 10 bases, with 10 bases remaining between them. The CDR3 bases are TGTGCCAGTAGTATAGACTACCGGGGGGAGCAGTTCTTC. The encoded protein is CASSIDYRGEQFF.

This sequence joins TRBV9 and TRBJ1-4; D possibly corresponds to TRBD1 (6 bases). V was pared by 4 bases and J by 8 bases, with 12 bases between. The germline V gene encodes CDR1 SGDLS and CDR2 YYNGEE. The CDR3 runs to 13 residues. In nucleotides, the CDR3 is TGTGCCAGCAGCTCAGGGGAGGGGGAAAAACTGTTTTTT. Translated, it gives CASSSGEGEKLFF.

This chain links TRBV7-2 with TRBJ1-3; D uncertain. Germline V lookup: CDR1 SGHTA, CDR2 FQGNSA. Deletions cut 5 bases from V and 0 bases from J, with 14 bases between. This CDR3 spans 16 amino acids. The CDR3 is CASSPLGLNSGNTIYF. The CDR3, as DNA: TGTGCCAGCAGCCCGTTAGGACTGAACTCTGGAAACACCATATATTTT.

This clone was found once. The rearrangement uses TRBV7-9 and TRBJ2-1; a possible D gene is TRBD2 (6 bases). The germline V gene encodes CDR1 SEHNR and CDR2 FQNEAQ (reference sequence). V lost 1 base, J lost 6 bases, and 16 bases lay in between. This CDR3 spans 16 amino acids. CDR3 coding DNA: TGTGCCAGCAGCTTAGAAGCCAGGAGGGGTTTCAATGAGCAGTTCTTC. It is translated as CASSLEARRGFNEQFF.

The chain links TRBV11-1 to TRBJ1-1; a possible D gene is TRBD1 (5 bases). Germline V gives CDR1 SGHAT, CDR2 FQDESV (reference sequence). V was pared by 5 bases and J by 2 bases, with 12 bases between. CDR3 length: 14 amino acids. CDR3 protein: CASSPGALNTEAFF. The CDR3, as DNA: TGTGCCAGCAGCCCTGGGGCCCTTAACACTGAAGCTTTCTTT.